Presented here are 28 T cell receptor beta chains from one specimen sequenced in a study of blood T cell repertoires in COVID-19. The repertoire was sequenced with immunoSEQ multiplex PCR; TCRdb's copy has only in-frame clones and lacks some. This sample has about 210,000 clones, with 81% found just once. Material for sequencing was PBMCs or T cells enriched from blood (not recorded which). These receptors were obtained from a woman aged 45 to 65 with acute COVID-19.

The genes are TRBV4-3 and TRBJ2-7; tentatively, D is TRBD2 (6 bases). Deletions cut 0 bases from V and 3 bases from J, with 12 bases between. CDR1 is LGHNA, CDR2 YSLEER, per germline. This CDR3 is built from 15 residues. This CDR3 is CASSQDFGGYYEQYF. Here the CDR3 DNA reads TGCGCCAGCAGCCAAGATTTTGGGGGGTACTACGAGCAGTACTTC.

This clone was seen more than once but under ten times. The chain combines TRBV28 with TRBJ2-5, with TRBD1 identical over 7 bases. This CDR3 has 13 residues. Germline CDR1 MDHEN, CDR2 SYDVKM. The trim removed 6 bases at V and 2 bases at J, leaving 3 bases unmatched. In DNA, the CDR3 is TGTGCCAGCAGGCGACAGGGTCAAGAGACCCAGTACTTC. Its translation is CASRRQGQETQYF.

In this sample, this clone turned up once. J is TRBJ2-3 and V is TRBV2; D is possibly TRBD2 (5 bases). The CDR3 runs to 14 residues. V was trimmed by 6 bases and J by 3 bases, leaving 13 bases between them. Germline V gives CDR1 SNHLY, CDR2 FYNNEI. CDR3 amino acids: CASRAELTTDTQYF. Here the CDR3 DNA reads TGTGCCAGCAGAGCGGAACTTACAACAGATACGCAGTATTTT. Variable domain in full (rest from reference TRBV2 and TRBJ2-3): EPEVTQTPSHQVTQMGQEVILRCVPISNHLYFYWYRQILGQKVEFLVSFYNNEISEKSEIFDDQFSVERPDGSNFTLKIRSTKLEDSAMYFCASRAELTTDTQYFGPGTRLTVL.

This clone was seen more than once but under ten times. The gene calls are TRBV3-1 (or the pseudogene TRBV3-2) and TRBJ2-5; D gene uncertain. Germline CDR1 reads LGHDT; CDR2 reads YNNKEL (reference sequence). The CDR3 contains 15 residues. Trimming stripped 5 bases from V and 2 bases from J, with 15 bases between. The CDR3 coding sequence is TGTGCCAGCAGCGAGTACAGCTCAACACAAGAGACCCAGTACTTC. Translating gives CASSEYSSTQETQYF.

The chain carries TRBV5-1 and TRBJ2-7; a weak D match, TRBD2 (5 bases). CDR1 SGHRS and CDR2 YFSETQ come from the germline V gene. Trimming removed 1 base from V and 3 bases from J, with 5 bases in between. This CDR3 has 12 residues. The chain's CDR3 is CASSLRGYEQYF. The CDR3, as DNA: TGCGCCAGCAGCTTGCGGGGCTACGAGCAGTACTTC.

This clone has only one observation. The DNA for the CDR3 is TGTGCCAGCTCACCACCGAACAGGGGGCTTAATGAGCAGTTCTTC. This encodes CASSPPNRGLNEQFF. This sequence joins TRBV18 and TRBJ2-1, with TRBD1 matching 9 bases. Trimming cost V 0 bases and J 7 bases; bases outside gene matches: 4. The CDR3 is made up of 15 amino acids. Germline V gene lookup returns CDR1 KGHSH and CDR2 LQKENI.

V and J are TRBV4-1 and TRBJ1-5; D is unclear. The CDR3 has 15 amino acids. V shed 1 base and J shed 3 bases, with 10 bases lying between them. Looked up from germline, CDR1 is MGHRA and CDR2 is YSYEKL. This CDR3 reads CASSQGLLPNQPQHF. CDR3 nucleotide sequence: TGCGCCAGCAGCCAAGGCCTACTTCCCAATCAGCCCCAGCATTTT.

The rearrangement links TRBV30 to TRBJ2-7; the match to TRBD2 covers 10 bases. V shed 0 bases, J shed 2 bases, and the junction held 4 bases outside the gene matches. Looked up from germline, CDR1 is GTSNPN and CDR2 is SVGIG (reference sequence). The CDR3 is 15 amino acids. The DNA of the CDR3 is TGTGCCTGGAGTGTCCTAGCGGGAGCAACCTACGAGCAGTACTTC. Translating gives CAWSVLAGATYEQYF.

CDR3 protein: CASGRANQPQHF. The CDR3 nucleotides are TGTGCCAGCGGGAGGGCGAATCAGCCCCAGCATTTT. The chain uses TRBV27 and TRBJ1-5; D gene ambiguous. This CDR3 region has 12 residues. Trimming stripped 8 bases from V and 4 bases from J, with 9 bases between. Germline V lookup: CDR1 MNHEY, CDR2 SMNVEV (reference sequence).

The chain recombines TRBV5-4 with TRBJ2-6, with D uncertain. The CDR3 extends over 16 amino acids. Trimming removed 0 bases at V and 0 bases at J, with 7 bases between. Germline V CDR1 and CDR2: SGHNT, YYREEE (reference sequence). Here the CDR3 reads CASSLDPSSGANVLTF. The CDR3 bases are TGTGCCAGCAGCTTGGATCCTAGCTCTGGGGCCAACGTCCTGACTTTC.

This clone was counted between two and nine times. V is TRBV18 and J is TRBJ1-1; D remains unclear. CDR1 is KGHSH and CDR2 is LQKENI in the germline V gene. The CDR3 loop spans 15 amino acids. Trimming cost V 5 bases and J 1 base, with 14 bases left between them. Here the CDR3 DNA reads TGTGCCAGCTCAGGCCGATCCGGGGAGAACACTGAAGCTTTCTTT. Its translation: CASSGRSGENTEAFF.

The V gene is TRBV28, the J gene TRBJ1-5, with D tentatively TRBD1 (5 bases). V lost 7 bases and J 2 bases, leaving 21 bases between the germline ends. Germline V CDR1 and CDR2: MDHEN, SYDVKM. The CDR3 loop spans 17 amino acids. CDR3 in DNA: TGTGCCAGCACACGCTATCTCAACTTAGGGGGCAATCAGCCCCAGCATTTT. This codes for CASTRYLNLGGNQPQHF.

The gene calls are TRBV29-1 and TRBJ1-1; D gene ambiguous. The CDR3 spans 13 residues. V was cut by 0 bases and J by 3 bases, with 8 bases left in between. CDR1 is SQVTM, CDR2 ANQGSEA, per germline. The CDR3 here is CSVEDLGDTEAFF. CDR3 nucleotide sequence: TGCAGCGTTGAAGATCTCGGAGACACTGAAGCTTTCTTT.

CDR3 coding DNA: TGTGCCAGCAGCCAGGGGGATGGGAGGGTCGAGCAGTACTTC. Protein sequence: CASSQGDGRVEQYF. This rearrangement joins TRBV4-2 to TRBJ2-7; 7 bases are a match to TRBD2. CDR1 and CDR2 from the germline V gene are LGHNA and YNFKEQ. The J segment lost 6 bases and the V segment lost 3 bases, leaving 8 bases of the junction unmatched. CDR3 length: 14 residues.

The chain employs TRBV10-2 and TRBJ2-2; TRBD2 aligns across 12 bases. The germline CDR1 and CDR2 sequences are WSHSY and SAAADI. The CDR3 is made up of 14 amino acids. With 7 bases clipped from V and 6 bases from J, the junction kept 3 bases outside the gene matches. The CDR3 coding sequence is TGCGCCAGCACCCTAGCGGGGGGGCCCGGGGAGCTGTTTTTT. This codes for CASTLAGGPGELFF.

CDR3 sequence: CASSSVNQPQHF. In nucleotides, the CDR3 is TGTGCCAGCAGTTCCGTGAATCAGCCCCAGCATTTT. This chain uses TRBV28 with TRBJ1-5; the D is unclear. Germline CDR1 MDHEN, CDR2 SYDVKM. The V and J ends lost 4 bases and 4 bases respectively, with 5 bases between them. The CDR3 has 12 amino acids.

The rearrangement uses TRBV7-2 and TRBJ1-1, with 8 bases that match TRBD1. The germline CDR1 and CDR2 sequences are SGHTA and FQGNSA. The ends lost 6 bases at V and 5 bases at J; junction bases unmatched: 5. CDR3 length: 13 amino acids. CDR3 region: CASRDRVRTEAFF. The CDR3, as DNA: TGTGCCAGCAGGGACAGGGTAAGGACTGAAGCTTTCTTT.

The V gene is TRBV5-1, the J gene TRBJ2-7; D ambiguous. Per the germline V gene, CDR1 is SGHRS and CDR2 is YFSETQ. The V and J ends lost 0 bases and 2 bases respectively, with 12 bases between them. The CDR3 contains 15 residues. The CDR3 region is CASSLATQNTYEQYF. CDR3 in DNA: TGCGCCAGCAGCTTGGCGACTCAAAATACCTACGAGCAGTACTTC.

The chain has TRBV28 and TRBJ2-7, with 7 bases lining up with TRBD1. V shed 2 bases, J shed 5 bases, and the junction held 12 bases outside the gene matches. From germline, CDR1 is MDHEN and CDR2 SYDVKM. The CDR3 has 16 amino acids. In DNA form, the CDR3 reads TGTGCCAGCAGTTTAGCCTCGACGACAGGGTTAAACGAGCAGTACTTC. Translation gives CASSLASTTGLNEQYF.

The rearrangement joins TRBV11-2 to TRBJ2-2, with 12 bases aligning to TRBD2. With V trimmed by 4 bases and J by 6 bases, 3 bases remained unmatched. CDR3 length: 15 amino acids. Germline CDR1 is SGHAT and CDR2 is FQNNGV. The CDR3 region is CASSSLAGGSGELFF. DNA of the CDR3: TGTGCCAGCAGCTCCCTAGCGGGGGGGTCCGGGGAGCTGTTTTTT.

The chain combines TRBV9 with TRBJ2-5; 9 nucleotides agree with TRBD2. Germline V CDR1 and CDR2: SGDLS, YYNGEE. The V and J ends lost 4 bases and 4 bases, in that order; junction bases with no gene match: 8. The CDR3 extends over 15 amino acids. The CDR3 sequence is CASSTGLAGGETQYF. The CDR3 region has the DNA TGTGCCAGCAGCACGGGACTAGCTGGAGGAGAGACCCAGTACTTC.

The chain employs TRBV5-1 and TRBJ2-5; 10 nucleotides agree with TRBD2. CDR1 and CDR2 from the germline V gene are SGHRS and YFSETQ. The CDR3 totals 15 residues. Losses at the gene ends were 4 bases for V and 3 bases for J; bases not matched to a gene: 6. The DNA for the CDR3 is TGCGCCAGCAGCGGTAGCGGGGGGAATAAAGAGACCCAGTACTTC. This gives the protein CASSGSGGNKETQYF.

V gene TRBV5-4 combines with J gene TRBJ2-3; D call uncertain. Trimming cost V 4 bases and J 3 bases, with 12 bases left between them. CDR3 length: 14 residues. Germline V gives CDR1 SGHNT, CDR2 YYREEE (reference sequence). CDR3 sequence (DNA): TGTGCCAGCAGCCAGGTATCGGCGACAGATACGCAGTATTTT. Translating it yields CASSQVSATDTQYF.

This chain links TRBV9 with TRBJ2-1; tentative D call: TRBD2 (5 bases). V lost 0 bases and J lost 6, with 19 bases in between. Germline values: CDR1 SGDLS, CDR2 YYNGEE. The CDR3 spans 17 residues. The DNA for the CDR3 is TGTGCCAGCAGCGTAGGGCAGCTACTAGATTGGGGCAATGAGCAGTTCTTC. This translates into CASSVGQLLDWGNEQFF.

The sample holds a few counts of this clone. The chain uses TRBV7-8 and TRBJ2-2, with D unclear. Germline CDR1 SGHVS, CDR2 FQNEAQ. Trimming took 2 bases from V and 1 from J, leaving 8 bases between them. The CDR3 contains 15 residues. Here the CDR3 reads CASSLSAQNTGELFF. In DNA form, the CDR3 reads TGTGCCAGCAGCTTAAGCGCGCAGAACACCGGGGAGCTGTTTTTT.

The V call is TRBV5-5, the J call TRBJ1-4, with D maybe TRBD1 (5 bases). Germline assignment: CDR1 SGHKS and CDR2 YYEKEE (reference sequence). Trimming pared 4 bases from V and 5 bases from J, leaving 12 bases between. The CDR3 contains 14 residues. The CDR3 spells CASSPAPGNEKLFF. The CDR3 nucleotides read TGTGCCAGCAGCCCGGCCCCAGGGAATGAAAAACTGTTTTTT.

J is TRBJ2-5 and V is TRBV5-4; 8 positions agree with TRBD2. CDR3 length equals 16 residues. Germline CDR1 reads SGHNT; CDR2 reads YYREEE (reference sequence). V was pared by 0 bases and J by 4 bases, with 8 bases of the junction left unmatched. DNA for the CDR3: TGTGCCAGCAGCTTGGCGACGGGAGGGCCCCTAGAGACCCAGTACTTC. Its protein is CASSLATGGPLETQYF.

The chain has TRBV11-3 and TRBJ1-3; 10 nucleotides agree with TRBD1. Germline CDR1 reads SGHNT; CDR2 reads YENEEA. CDR3 length: 15 residues. J gave up 2 bases and V 5 bases, and 3 bases lay outside the gene matches. The CDR3 region has the DNA TGTGCCAGCAGCCAAGGGACAGGGGCTGGAAACACCATATATTTT. Its translation: CASSQGTGAGNTIYF.